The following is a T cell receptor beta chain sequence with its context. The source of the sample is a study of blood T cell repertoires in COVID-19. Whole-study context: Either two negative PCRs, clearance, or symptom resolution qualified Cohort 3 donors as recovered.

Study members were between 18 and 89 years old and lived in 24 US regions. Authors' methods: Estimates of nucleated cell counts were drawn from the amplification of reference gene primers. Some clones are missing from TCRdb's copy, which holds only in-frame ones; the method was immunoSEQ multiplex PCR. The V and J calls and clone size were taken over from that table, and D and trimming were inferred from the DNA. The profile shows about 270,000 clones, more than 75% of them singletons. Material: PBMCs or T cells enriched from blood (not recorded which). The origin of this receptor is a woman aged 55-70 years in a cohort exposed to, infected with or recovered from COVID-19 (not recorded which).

The chain's CDR3 is CATSESQGLNEQFF. CDR3 sequence (DNA): TGTGCCACCAGTGAATCGCAGGGCCTCAATGAGCAGTTCTTC. The chain employs TRBV24-1 and TRBJ2-1; tentative D call: TRBD1 (5 bases). CDR3 length: 14 amino acids. Trimming removed 4 bases from V and 6 bases from J, with 12 bases in between. From germline, CDR1 is KGHDR and CDR2 SFDVKD.